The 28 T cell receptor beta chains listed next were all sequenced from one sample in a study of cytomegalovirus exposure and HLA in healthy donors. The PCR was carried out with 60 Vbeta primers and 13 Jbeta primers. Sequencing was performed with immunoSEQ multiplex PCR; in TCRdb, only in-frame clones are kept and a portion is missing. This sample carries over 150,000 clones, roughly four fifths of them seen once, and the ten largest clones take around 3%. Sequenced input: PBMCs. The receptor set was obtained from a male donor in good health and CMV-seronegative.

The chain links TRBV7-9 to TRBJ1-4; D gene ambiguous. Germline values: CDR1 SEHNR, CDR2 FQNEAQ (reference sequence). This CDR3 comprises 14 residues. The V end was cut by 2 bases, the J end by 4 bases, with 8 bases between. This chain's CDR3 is CASSLYGHNEKLFF. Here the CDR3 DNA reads TGTGCCAGCAGCTTATATGGCCATAATGAAAAACTGTTTTTT.

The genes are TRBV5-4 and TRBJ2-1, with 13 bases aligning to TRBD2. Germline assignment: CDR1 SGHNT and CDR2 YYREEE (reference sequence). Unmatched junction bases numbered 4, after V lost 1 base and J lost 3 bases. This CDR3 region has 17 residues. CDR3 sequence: CASSLTSGRALYNEQFF. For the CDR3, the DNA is TGTGCCAGCAGCTTGACTAGCGGGAGGGCCCTCTACAATGAGCAGTTCTTC.

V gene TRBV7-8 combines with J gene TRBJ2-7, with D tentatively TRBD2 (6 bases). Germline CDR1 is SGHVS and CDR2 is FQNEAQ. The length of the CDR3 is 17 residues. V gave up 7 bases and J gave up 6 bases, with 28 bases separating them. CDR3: CASILKPGLSLGAEQYF. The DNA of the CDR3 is TGTGCCAGCATCCTTAAACCGGGACTCAGCCTCGGGGCCGAGCAGTACTTC.

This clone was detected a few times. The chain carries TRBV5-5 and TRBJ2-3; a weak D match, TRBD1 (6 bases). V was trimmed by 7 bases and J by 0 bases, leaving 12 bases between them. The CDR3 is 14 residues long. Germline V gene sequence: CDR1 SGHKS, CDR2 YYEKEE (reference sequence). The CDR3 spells CASGGEASTDTQYF. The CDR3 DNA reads TGTGCCAGCGGGGGCGAGGCTAGCACAGATACGCAGTATTTT.

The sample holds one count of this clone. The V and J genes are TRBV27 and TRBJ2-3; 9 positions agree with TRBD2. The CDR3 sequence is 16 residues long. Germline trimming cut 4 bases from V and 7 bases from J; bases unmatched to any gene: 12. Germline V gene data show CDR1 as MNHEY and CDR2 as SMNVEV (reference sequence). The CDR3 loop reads CASSSPSGTGLYTQYF. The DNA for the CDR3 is TGTGCCAGCAGTTCCCCTAGCGGGACCGGGCTATATACGCAGTATTTT.

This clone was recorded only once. CDR3 nucleotides: TGTGCCAGTAGTAGTGAAGGACAGATCAACAATGAGCAGTTCTTC. It encodes CASSSEGQINNEQFF. The rearrangement uses TRBV19 and TRBJ2-1; a weak D match, TRBD1 (6 bases). V lost 4 bases and J 5 bases, leaving 15 bases between the germline ends. CDR3 length equals 15 residues. Germline V gene data show CDR1 as LNHDA and CDR2 as SQIVND (reference sequence). Based on the CDR3 plus reference TRBV19 and TRBJ2-1, the full variable domain is DGGITQSPKYLFRKEGQNVTLSCEQNLNHDAMYWYRQDPGQGLRLIYYSQIVNDFQKGDIAEGYSVSREKKESFPLTVTSAQKNPTAFYLCASSSEGQINNEQFFGPGTRLTVL.

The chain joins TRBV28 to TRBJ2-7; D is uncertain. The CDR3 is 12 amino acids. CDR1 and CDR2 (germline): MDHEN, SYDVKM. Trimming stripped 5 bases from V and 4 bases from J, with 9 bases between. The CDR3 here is CASSTPSYEQYF. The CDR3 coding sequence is TGTGCCAGCAGTACTCCCTCTTACGAGCAGTACTTC.

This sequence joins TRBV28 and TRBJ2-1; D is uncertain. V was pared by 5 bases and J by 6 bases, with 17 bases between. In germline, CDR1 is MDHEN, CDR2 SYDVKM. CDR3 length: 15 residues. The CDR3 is CASSRPRVRSNEQFF. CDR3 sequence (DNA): TGTGCCAGCAGTAGACCCCGGGTACGGAGCAATGAGCAGTTCTTC.

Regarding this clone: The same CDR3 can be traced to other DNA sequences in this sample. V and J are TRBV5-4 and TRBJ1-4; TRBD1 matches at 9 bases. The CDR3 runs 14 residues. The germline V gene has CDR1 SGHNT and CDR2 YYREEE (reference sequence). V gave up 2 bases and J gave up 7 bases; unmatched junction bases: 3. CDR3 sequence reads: CASSLQGAGEKLFF. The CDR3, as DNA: TGTGCCAGCAGCTTACAGGGGGCGGGTGAAAAACTGTTTTTT.

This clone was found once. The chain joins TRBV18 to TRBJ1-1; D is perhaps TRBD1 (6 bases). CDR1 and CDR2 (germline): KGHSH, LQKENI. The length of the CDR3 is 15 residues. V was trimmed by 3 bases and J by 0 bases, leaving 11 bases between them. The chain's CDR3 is CASSPGQILNTEAFF. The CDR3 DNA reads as TGTGCCAGCTCACCCGGACAGATTCTGAACACTGAAGCTTTCTTT.

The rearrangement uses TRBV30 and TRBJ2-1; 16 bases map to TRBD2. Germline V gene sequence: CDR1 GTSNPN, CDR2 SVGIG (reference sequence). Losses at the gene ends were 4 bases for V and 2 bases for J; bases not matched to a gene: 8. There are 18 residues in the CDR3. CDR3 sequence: CAWTGTSGGASAYNEQFF. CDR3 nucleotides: TGTGCCTGGACCGGGACTAGCGGGGGGGCTTCGGCCTACAATGAGCAGTTCTTC.

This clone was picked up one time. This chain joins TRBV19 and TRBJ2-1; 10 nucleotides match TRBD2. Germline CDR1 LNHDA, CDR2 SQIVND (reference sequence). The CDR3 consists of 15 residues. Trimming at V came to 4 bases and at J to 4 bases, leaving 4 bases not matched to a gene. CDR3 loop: CASSRTSGAYNEQFF. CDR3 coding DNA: TGTGCCAGTAGTAGGACTAGCGGAGCGTACAATGAGCAGTTCTTC.

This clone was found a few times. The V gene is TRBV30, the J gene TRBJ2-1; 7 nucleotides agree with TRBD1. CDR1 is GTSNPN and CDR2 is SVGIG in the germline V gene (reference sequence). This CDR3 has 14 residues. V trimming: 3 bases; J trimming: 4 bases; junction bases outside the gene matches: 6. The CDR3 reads CAWSPGQPYNEQFF. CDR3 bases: TGTGCCTGGAGCCCGGGACAGCCTTACAATGAGCAGTTCTTC. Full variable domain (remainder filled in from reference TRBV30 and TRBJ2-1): SQTIHQWPATLVQPVGSPLSLECTVEGTSNPNLYWYRQAAGRGLQLLFYSVGIGQISSEVPQNLSASRPQDRQFILSSKKLLLSDSGFYLCAWSPGQPYNEQFFGPGTRLTVL.

The CDR3 nucleotides read TGTGCCACCAGCAGAGATCGGAGGTCTGTTAGAACCGATACGCAGTATTTT. This sequence encodes CATSRDRRSVRTDTQYF. The V gene is TRBV15, the J gene TRBJ2-3; tentatively, D is TRBD2 (5 bases). The V and J ends lost 0 bases and 6 bases respectively, with 19 bases between them. This CDR3 is built from 17 residues. Germline assignment: CDR1 LNHNV and CDR2 YYDKDF (reference sequence).

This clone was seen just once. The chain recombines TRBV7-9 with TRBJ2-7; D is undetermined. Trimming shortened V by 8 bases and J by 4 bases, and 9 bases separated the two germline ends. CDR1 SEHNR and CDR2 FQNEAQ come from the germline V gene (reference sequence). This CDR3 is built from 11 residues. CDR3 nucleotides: TGTGCCAGCGAACGGTCGTACGAGCAGTACTTC. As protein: CASERSYEQYF.

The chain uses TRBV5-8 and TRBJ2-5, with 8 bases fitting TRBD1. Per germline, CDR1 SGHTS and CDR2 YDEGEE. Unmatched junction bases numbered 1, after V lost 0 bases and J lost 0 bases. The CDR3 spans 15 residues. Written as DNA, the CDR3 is TGTGCCAGCAGCTTGGGACAGGGGAACCAAGAGACCCAGTACTTC. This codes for CASSLGQGNQETQYF.

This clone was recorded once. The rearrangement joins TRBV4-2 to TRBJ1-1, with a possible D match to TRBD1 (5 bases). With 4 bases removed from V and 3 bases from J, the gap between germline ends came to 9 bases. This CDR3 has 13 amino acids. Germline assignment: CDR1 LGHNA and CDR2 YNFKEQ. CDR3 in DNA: TGTGCCAGCAGCCCAGTACAGGACACTGAAGCTTTCTTT. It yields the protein CASSPVQDTEAFF.

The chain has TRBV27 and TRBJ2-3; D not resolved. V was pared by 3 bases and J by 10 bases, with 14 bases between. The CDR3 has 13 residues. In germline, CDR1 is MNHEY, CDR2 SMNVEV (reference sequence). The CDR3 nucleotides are TGTGCCAGCAGTTTGTCCCTTGCGCTGGCGCAGTATTTT. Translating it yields CASSLSLALAQYF.

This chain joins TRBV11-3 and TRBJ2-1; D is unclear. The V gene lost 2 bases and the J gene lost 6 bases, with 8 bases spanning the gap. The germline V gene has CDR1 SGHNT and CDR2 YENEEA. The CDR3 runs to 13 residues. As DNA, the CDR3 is TGTGCCAGCAGCTTATACAACCCCAATGAGCAGTTCTTC. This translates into CASSLYNPNEQFF.

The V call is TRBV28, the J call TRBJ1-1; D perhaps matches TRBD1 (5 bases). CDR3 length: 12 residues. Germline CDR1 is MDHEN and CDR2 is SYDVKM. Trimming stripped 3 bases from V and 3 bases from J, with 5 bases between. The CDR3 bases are TGTGCCAGCAGTTTGGGGCACACTGAAGCTTTCTTT. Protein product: CASSLGHTEAFF.

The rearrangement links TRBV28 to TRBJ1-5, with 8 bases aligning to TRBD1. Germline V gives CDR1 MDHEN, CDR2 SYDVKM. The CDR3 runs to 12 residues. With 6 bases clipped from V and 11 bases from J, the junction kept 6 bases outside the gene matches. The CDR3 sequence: CASRSTGEAQHF. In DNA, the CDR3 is TGTGCCAGCAGATCGACAGGGGAGGCCCAGCATTTT.

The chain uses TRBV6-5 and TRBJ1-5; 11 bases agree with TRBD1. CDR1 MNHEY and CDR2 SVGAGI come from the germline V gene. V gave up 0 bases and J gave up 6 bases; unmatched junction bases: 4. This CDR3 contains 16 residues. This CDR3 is CASSYSVGQGAQPQHF. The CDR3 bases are TGTGCCAGCAGTTACTCCGTTGGACAGGGGGCTCAGCCCCAGCATTTT.

The chain's CDR3 is CSVEQGWDTGELFF. The CDR3 DNA sequence: TGCAGCGTCGAACAGGGCTGGGACACCGGGGAGCTGTTTTTT. The gene calls are TRBV29-1 and TRBJ2-2; D may be TRBD1 (6 bases). The CDR3 is 14 amino acids. The V end lost 6 bases, the J end lost 3 bases, and 14 bases lay between the germline ends. The V gene's germline CDR1 is SQVTM and CDR2 ANQGSEA.

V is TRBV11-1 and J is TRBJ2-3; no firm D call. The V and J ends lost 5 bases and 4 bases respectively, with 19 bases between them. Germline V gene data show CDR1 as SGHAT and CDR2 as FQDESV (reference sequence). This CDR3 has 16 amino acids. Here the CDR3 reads CASSLKLWQVPDTQYF. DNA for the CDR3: TGTGCCAGCAGCCTCAAGCTCTGGCAGGTGCCAGATACGCAGTATTTT.

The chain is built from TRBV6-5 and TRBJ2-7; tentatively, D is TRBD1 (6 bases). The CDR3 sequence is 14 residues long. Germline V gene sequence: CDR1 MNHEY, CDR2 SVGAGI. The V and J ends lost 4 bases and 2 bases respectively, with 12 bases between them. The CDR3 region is CASSFPGETYEQYF. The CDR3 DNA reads TGTGCCAGCAGTTTTCCAGGGGAAACCTACGAGCAGTACTTC.

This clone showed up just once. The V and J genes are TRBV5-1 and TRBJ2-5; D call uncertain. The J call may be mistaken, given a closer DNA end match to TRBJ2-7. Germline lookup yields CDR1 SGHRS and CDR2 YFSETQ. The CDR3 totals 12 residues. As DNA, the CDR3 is TGCGCCAGCAGCTTGGTGGGCTACGAGCAGTACTTC. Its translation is CASSLVGYEQYF.

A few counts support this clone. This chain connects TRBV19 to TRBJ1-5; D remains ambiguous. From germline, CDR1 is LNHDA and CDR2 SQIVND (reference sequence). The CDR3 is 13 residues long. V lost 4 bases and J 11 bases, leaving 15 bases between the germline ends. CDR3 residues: CASSNPSQRAQHF. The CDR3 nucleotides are TGTGCCAGTAGTAACCCTTCACAGAGGGCCCAGCATTTT.

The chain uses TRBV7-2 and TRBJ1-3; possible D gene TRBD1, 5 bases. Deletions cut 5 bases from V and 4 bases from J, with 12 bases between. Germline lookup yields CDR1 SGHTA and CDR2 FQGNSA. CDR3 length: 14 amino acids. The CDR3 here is CASSRGGSGNTIYF. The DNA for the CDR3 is TGTGCCAGCAGCCGGGGGGGGTCCGGAAACACCATATATTTT.